This passage covers 6 T cell receptor beta chains from one sample sequenced in a study of T cells in Graves' hyperthyroidism and ophthalmopathy. TCR beta CDR3 region amplification was performed from RNA transcripts. Researchers ran a first-round RT-PCR on the TCR CDR3 using the HTBI primer set. TCRdb processed the multiplex PCR reads anew with MiXCR; each CDR3 protein has one entry. Of a few hundred thousand distinct CDR3 sequences in the sample, approximately 14% were seen once. The sample was blood. The origin of the receptors is a woman under 40 with Graves' hyperthyroidism.

This clonotype was observed a few times. J is TRBJ1-2 and V is TRBV19; D is unclear. This CDR3 region has 13 residues. CDR1 and CDR2 (germline): LNHDA, SQIVND (reference sequence). Trimming stripped 9 bases from V and 4 bases from J, with 15 bases between. CDR3 protein: CASRSEQLYGYTF. CDR3 sequence (DNA): TGTGCCAGCAGAAGCGAACAGCTCTATGGCTACACCTTC.

This clonotype was seen a few times. The chain combines TRBV28 with TRBJ1-1; a weak D match, TRBD1 (6 bases). Trimming took off 6 bases at V and 1 base at J, with 18 bases between the two ends. Germline lookup yields CDR1 MDHEN and CDR2 SYDVKM. This CDR3 is built from 16 residues. CDR3 amino acids: CASRPNQGIGNTEAFF. The CDR3 DNA reads TGTGCCAGCAGACCGAATCAGGGGATAGGGAACACTGAAGCTTTCTTT.

There are a few counts of this clonotype. The CDR3 is CASSQDPGRLGYTF. DNA for the CDR3: TGCGCCAGCAGCCAAGATCCAGGTCGATTGGGCTACACCTTC. This chain joins TRBV4-1 and TRBJ1-2; no firm D call. V lost 0 bases, J lost 8 bases, and 13 bases lay in between. The CDR3 loop spans 14 amino acids. CDR1 and CDR2 from the germline V gene are MGHRA and YSYEKL.

This clonotype was seen at least ten times. The chain recombines TRBV6-1 with TRBJ2-1; 11 bases fit TRBD2. From germline, CDR1 is MNHNS and CDR2 SASEGT. The CDR3 runs 15 residues. Unmatched junction bases numbered 7, after V lost 6 bases and J lost 6 bases. The CDR3 spells CASRELAGAANEQFF. The CDR3 coding sequence is TGTGCCAGCAGGGAACTAGCGGGAGCGGCCAATGAGCAGTTCTTC.

Many counts were recorded for this clonotype. The CDR3 reads CASSLIAGGTYGYTF. The DNA for the CDR3 is TGTGCCAGCAGCTTGATTGCTGGGGGAACCTATGGCTACACCTTC. The gene calls are TRBV5-6 and TRBJ1-2, with TRBD1 as a possible D gene (5 bases). V lost 1 base and J lost 4, with 14 bases in between. The CDR3 is made up of 15 amino acids. Germline V gene lookup returns CDR1 SGHDT and CDR2 YYEEEE.

This clonotype showed up many times. The chain recombines TRBV11-2 with TRBJ2-7, with D possibly TRBD2 on 6 matching bases. This CDR3 has 17 residues. The V and J ends lost 0 bases and 0 bases respectively, with 15 bases between them. Germline CDR1 is SGHAT and CDR2 is FQNNGV. The CDR3 DNA sequence: TGTGCCAGCAGCTTAGATCCCGTACGGACTAACTCCTACGAGCAGTACTTC. Its translation: CASSLDPVRTNSYEQYF.